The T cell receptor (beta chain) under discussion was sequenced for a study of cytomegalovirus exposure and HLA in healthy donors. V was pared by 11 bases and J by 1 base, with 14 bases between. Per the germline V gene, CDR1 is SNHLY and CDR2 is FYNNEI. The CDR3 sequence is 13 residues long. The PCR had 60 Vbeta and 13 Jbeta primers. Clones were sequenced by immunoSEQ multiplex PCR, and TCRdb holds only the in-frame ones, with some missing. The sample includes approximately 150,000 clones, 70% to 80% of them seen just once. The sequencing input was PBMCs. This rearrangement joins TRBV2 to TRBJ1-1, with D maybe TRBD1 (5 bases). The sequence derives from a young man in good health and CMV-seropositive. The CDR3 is CAGRGDGNTEAFF. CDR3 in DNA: TGTGCCGGCCGGGGGGACGGGAACACTGAAGCTTTCTTT.